This TCR beta chain is drawn from a study of blood T cells in healthy people across ages. Study-level results: Getting older went along with TCR beta diversity per million T cells dropping roughly linearly. Diversity estimates from one million T cells were considered underestimates.

This CDR3 has 13 residues. Together with a sample-barcoded 5' primer, a J-beta primer mix was included in a second PCR lasting about 7 to 12 cycles. Tagging of each cDNA molecule was performed by a template-switch adaptor with 12 random nucleotides. TCRdb passed the 5' RACE reads through MiXCR, listing each CDR3 protein once. Of 1.5 million to 2 million distinct CDR3 sequences in the sample, more than 35% were seen once. Concerning this clonotype: Its antigen is undetermined. Germline is not matched at one junction end, which may reflect a read error.

This clonotype was obtained from a human donor in good health. The chain employs TRBV12-3 or TRBV12-4 and TRBJ1-1, with D maybe TRBD1 (5 bases). The sample was blood. The CDR3 sequence is CACSLWGETEAFF. The CDR3 region has the DNA TGTGCCTGCAGTTTGTGGGGGGAAACTGAAGCTTTCTTT.